The 13 T cell receptor beta chains given below trace back to one sample, sequenced in a study of cytomegalovirus exposure and HLA in healthy donors. This PCR relied on a set of 60 Vbeta primers and 13 Jbeta primers. Sequencing was performed with immunoSEQ multiplex PCR; in TCRdb, only in-frame clones are kept and a portion is missing. This sample's clone table lists around 210,000 clones. The sequenced material came from PBMCs. The source is a woman younger than 45 in good health and CMV-seropositive.

The gene calls are TRBV19 and TRBJ1-3, with a possible D match to TRBD1 (5 bases). The CDR3 is 17 amino acids. Trimming removed 4 bases from V and 2 bases from J, with 18 bases in between. The germline V gene encodes CDR1 LNHDA and CDR2 SQIVND (reference sequence). The CDR3 spells CASSKEGRRYTGNTIYF. The DNA of the CDR3 is TGTGCCAGTAGTAAGGAGGGACGGAGATACACTGGAAACACCATATATTTT.

V usage is TRBV28 and J usage is TRBJ1-1, with D perhaps matching TRBD1 (5 bases). Germline-derived CDR1 and CDR2 are MDHEN and SYDVKM. This CDR3 contains 18 residues. Trimming removed 6 bases at V and 0 bases at J, with 23 bases between. The CDR3 reads CASRPLVMGPLLNTEAFF. CDR3 DNA: TGTGCCAGCAGGCCTCTCGTAATGGGGCCCTTATTGAACACTGAAGCTTTCTTT. Using reference TRBV28 and TRBJ1-1 for the parts outside the CDR3, the full variable domain is DVKVTQSSRYLVKRTGEKVFLECVQDMDHENMFWYRQDPGLGLRLIYFSYDVKMKEKGDIPEGYSVSREKKERFSLILESASTNQTSMYLCASRPLVMGPLLNTEAFFGQGTRLTVV.

This sequence joins TRBV2 and TRBJ2-3; TRBD2 aligns across 14 bases. CDR3 length: 15 amino acids. The J segment lost 4 bases and the V segment lost 5 bases, leaving 2 bases of the junction unmatched. Germline assignment: CDR1 SNHLY and CDR2 FYNNEI. CDR3 sequence: CASSQTSGGADTQYF. CDR3 bases: TGTGCCAGCAGTCAGACTAGCGGGGGGGCAGATACGCAGTATTTT.

The chain carries TRBV6-5 and TRBJ2-1, with 12 bases aligning to TRBD2. The CDR3 spans 15 residues. Germline-derived CDR1 and CDR2 are MNHEY and SVGAGI. V shed 5 bases, J shed 7 bases, and the junction held 6 bases outside the gene matches. The CDR3: CASSNWGTSGNEQFF. The CDR3 DNA reads TGTGCCAGCAGTAACTGGGGGACTAGCGGGAATGAGCAGTTCTTC.

The CDR3 nucleotides are TGTGCCAGCACCCTGACAGCCTCCTACGAGCAGTACTTC. It yields the protein CASTLTASYEQYF. The rearrangement links TRBV7-8 to TRBJ2-7; possible D gene TRBD1, 5 bases. The V end was cut by 7 bases, the J end by 0 bases, with 10 bases between. This CDR3 comprises 13 residues. Germline assignment: CDR1 SGHVS and CDR2 FQNEAQ.

The V call is TRBV6-6, the J call TRBJ2-2; 7 bases line up with TRBD1. Germline CDR1 is MNHNY and CDR2 is SVGAGI (reference sequence). This CDR3 spans 15 amino acids. V was clipped by 3 bases and J by 5 bases; unmatched bases: 6. CDR3 DNA sequence: TGTGCCAGCAGTTATACAGGGGCGAGTACCGGGGAGCTGTTTTTT. Residues: CASSYTGASTGELFF.

The CDR3 DNA reads as TGTGCCAGCAGCCAAGAACCCCCTAACCCGAACACCGGGGAGCTGTTTTTT. It codes for CASSQEPPNPNTGELFF. The chain has TRBV4-2 and TRBJ2-2; D is unresolved. Germline V CDR1 and CDR2: LGHNA, YNFKEQ. Trimming took 0 bases from V and 0 from J, leaving 11 bases between them. CDR3 length: 17 residues.

The V gene is TRBV14, the J gene TRBJ2-1, with a weak D call TRBD2 (6 bases). V lost 1 base and J 5 bases, leaving 15 bases between the germline ends. CDR1 SGHDN and CDR2 FVKESK come from the germline V gene. The CDR3 length is 16 residues. CDR3 sequence (DNA): TGTGCCAGCAGCCAAGCTGGAACGGGAGAGGACAATGAGCAGTTCTTC. Translation gives CASSQAGTGEDNEQFF. Combining the CDR3 with reference TRBV14 and TRBJ2-1 gives the whole variable domain EAGVTQFPSHSVIEKGQTVTLRCDPISGHDNLYWYRRVMGKEIKFLLHFVKESKQDESGMPNNRFLAERTGGTYSTLKVQPAELEDSGVYFCASSQAGTGEDNEQFFGPGTRLTVL.

V usage is TRBV10-3 and J usage is TRBJ1-3; D perhaps matches TRBD1 (6 bases). The CDR3 sequence is 15 residues long. Germline assignment: CDR1 ENHRY and CDR2 SYGVKD. V was shortened by 6 bases and J by 2 bases, with 14 bases between the two germline ends. The CDR3 reads CAISEGGATGNTIYF. As DNA, the CDR3 is TGTGCCATCAGCGAGGGGGGGGCAACTGGAAACACCATATATTTT.

The V and J genes are TRBV7-2 and TRBJ1-3; D is uncertain. V was clipped by 1 base and J by 5 bases, with 3 bases between them. Germline V lookup: CDR1 SGHTA, CDR2 FQGNSA. The CDR3 spans 12 residues. The CDR3 region is CASSLVRNTIYF. CDR3 DNA sequence: TGTGCCAGCAGCTTAGTTAGAAACACCATATATTTT.

CDR3 sequence (DNA): TGTGCCAGCAGCCACCGGGACAGTATTAATGAAAAACTGTTTTTT. This sequence encodes CASSHRDSINEKLFF. The chain carries TRBV7-9 and TRBJ1-4; 7 bases map to TRBD1. In germline, CDR1 is SEHNR, CDR2 FQNEAQ (reference sequence). The CDR3 sequence is 15 residues long. The ends lost 5 bases at V and 4 bases at J; junction bases unmatched: 7.

V and J are TRBV7-6 and TRBJ2-7; TRBD2 agrees at 7 bases. After removal of 5 bases from V and 2 bases from J, the junction contained 6 bases not matched to a gene. There are 14 residues in the CDR3. From germline, CDR1 is SGHVS and CDR2 FNYEAQ. The CDR3 protein is CASSPSGRTYEQYF. In DNA form, the CDR3 reads TGTGCCAGCAGCCCTAGCGGACGCACCTACGAGCAGTACTTC.

This sequence joins TRBV2 and TRBJ1-2; D not certain. This CDR3 region has 13 residues. CDR1 is SNHLY, CDR2 FYNNEI, per germline. Trimming shortened V by 8 bases and J by 6 bases, and 16 bases separated the two germline ends. CDR3 region: CASVRSLVDGYTF. The CDR3 coding sequence is TGTGCCAGCGTAAGGAGCCTGGTAGATGGCTACACCTTC.